A single sample gave rise to the 14 T cell receptor beta chains below, sequenced in a study of blood T cell repertoires in COVID-19. This table comes from immunoSEQ multiplex PCR, and its TCRdb copy is limited to in-frame clones, with some not included. The profile shows roughly 68,000 clones, roughly 81% of them singletons. The sequenced sample consisted of peripheral blood. The receptor source for this set is a human donor in a cohort sampled during active COVID-19.

The rearrangement joins TRBV5-8 to TRBJ2-2; 10 bases align to TRBD1. Germline assignment: CDR1 SGHTS and CDR2 YDEGEE. This CDR3 has 20 residues. Trimming took 4 bases from V and 6 from J; bases not matched to a gene: 21. CDR3 sequence reads: CASSKGAHSPDRGFSGELFF. CDR3 DNA sequence: TGTGCCAGCAGCAAGGGGGCACATTCTCCGGACAGGGGGTTTTCCGGGGAGCTGTTTTTT.

This rearrangement joins TRBV4-3 to TRBJ2-7, with D hard to call. Germline V gene lookup returns CDR1 LGHNA and CDR2 YSLEER. Trimming took 0 bases from V and 10 from J, leaving 22 bases between them. This CDR3 spans 16 amino acids. The CDR3 reads CASSQDSGQMPFLQYF. For the CDR3, the DNA is TGCGCCAGCAGCCAAGATTCGGGTCAGATGCCCTTCCTTCAGTACTTC.

The V gene is TRBV27, the J gene TRBJ1-1; 7 bases fit TRBD1. The J segment lost 6 bases and the V segment lost 6 bases, leaving 13 bases of the junction unmatched. This CDR3 is built from 15 residues. Germline V gives CDR1 MNHEY, CDR2 SMNVEV (reference sequence). This chain's CDR3 is CASRNPKGGYSEAFF. Here the CDR3 DNA reads TGTGCCAGCAGGAACCCGAAAGGGGGCTACTCTGAAGCTTTCTTT.

This clone was seen only once. J is TRBJ1-1 and V is TRBV5-1; the match to TRBD1 covers 9 bases. The CDR3 has 15 residues. Germline V lookup: CDR1 SGHRS, CDR2 YFSETQ. V shed 0 bases and J 5 bases; nucleotides not matched to a gene: 5. The CDR3 DNA reads as TGCGCCAGCAGCTTGGATGGGACAGGGCGAACTGAAGCTTTCTTT. This encodes CASSLDGTGRTEAFF.

This chain's CDR3 is CASSPSEGAATEAFF. The DNA of the CDR3 is TGTGCCAGCTCCCCGAGTGAGGGGGCTGCCACTGAAGCTTTCTTT. The chain is built from TRBV18 and TRBJ1-1; 7 nucleotides match TRBD1. CDR1 is KGHSH and CDR2 is LQKENI in the germline V gene. CDR3 length: 15 amino acids. V gave up 6 bases and J gave up 4 bases; unmatched junction bases: 11.

The chain combines TRBV19 with TRBJ2-1; TRBD2 is a possible D gene (6 bases). This CDR3 has 13 residues. CDR1 LNHDA and CDR2 SQIVND come from the germline V gene (reference sequence). The V gene lost 5 bases and the J gene lost 9 bases, with 14 bases spanning the gap. CDR3 loop: CASSAGPNSEQFF. Written as DNA, the CDR3 is TGTGCCAGTAGTGCGGGACCAAACAGTGAGCAGTTCTTC.

The chain uses TRBV24-1 and TRBJ2-2; unclear D gene. Germline assignment: CDR1 KGHDR and CDR2 SFDVKD. CDR3 length equals 13 residues. V was pared by 5 bases and J by 6 bases, with 9 bases between. For the CDR3, the DNA is TGTGCCACCAGTGCAGGTTCTTCCGGGGAGCTGTTTTTT. Translation: CATSAGSSGELFF.

This clone occurred once. The chain uses TRBV18 and TRBJ2-5; TRBD1 might be the D (6 bases). This CDR3 spans 16 amino acids. Trimming pared 3 bases from V and 2 bases from J, leaving 16 bases between. Germline loops: CDR1 KGHSH, CDR2 LQKENI. The CDR3 region is CASSPFDRKIQETQYF. CDR3 nucleotides: TGTGCCAGCTCACCCTTCGACAGGAAGATACAAGAGACCCAGTACTTC.

The chain combines TRBV24-1 with TRBJ2-3; D is ambiguous. The CDR3 has 12 amino acids. The germline V gene has CDR1 KGHDR and CDR2 SFDVKD. Trimming took 4 bases from V and 5 from J, leaving 6 bases between them. CDR3 bases: TGTGCCACCAGTGACGTCGGAGATACGCAGTATTTT. Translating gives CATSDVGDTQYF.

The genes are TRBV27 and TRBJ1-6; no firm D call. This CDR3 is built from 13 residues. The ends were cut back, 7 bases at V and 10 bases at J, with 14 bases in the middle. CDR1 MNHEY and CDR2 SMNVEV come from the germline V gene (reference sequence). For the CDR3, the DNA is TGTGCCAGCACCAGTGCCGGGGAATCACCCCTCCACTTT. This sequence encodes CASTSAGESPLHF.

The chain is built from TRBV4-1 and TRBJ2-5; D perhaps matches TRBD1 (5 bases). Germline-derived CDR1 and CDR2 are MGHRA and YSYEKL. V was clipped by 5 bases and J by 4 bases, with 17 bases between them. The CDR3 has 15 residues. CDR3 in amino acids: CASSVTGALGETQYF. For the CDR3, the DNA is TGCGCCAGCAGCGTCACAGGAGCCCTCGGAGAGACCCAGTACTTC.

The V call is TRBV30, the J call TRBJ1-1; 7 positions match TRBD1. Germline CDR1 GTSNPN, CDR2 SVGIG (reference sequence). J gave up 3 bases and V 5 bases, and 6 bases lay outside the gene matches. CDR3 size: 13 residues. In DNA, the CDR3 is TGTGCCTGGCGTGACAGGGTATACACTGAAGCTTTCTTT. Translating gives CAWRDRVYTEAFF. Using reference TRBV30 and TRBJ1-1 for the parts outside the CDR3, the full variable domain is SQTIHQWPATLVQPVGSPLSLECTVEGTSNPNLYWYRQAAGRGLQLLFYSVGIGQISSEVPQNLSASRPQDRQFILSSKKLLLSDSGFYLCAWRDRVYTEAFFGQGTRLTVV.

The chain joins TRBV11-2 to TRBJ2-7; 7 positions agree with TRBD2. The CDR3 contains 15 residues. V gave up 0 bases and J gave up 0 bases; unmatched junction bases: 2. The germline gives CDR1 SGHAT, CDR2 FQNNGV. The DNA of the CDR3 is TGTGCCAGCAGCTTAGATCCTAGCGGCTCCTACGAGCAGTACTTC. Translation gives CASSLDPSGSYEQYF.

J is TRBJ2-1 and V is TRBV5-6; 8 bases map to TRBD2. The CDR3 is 16 amino acids. Germline V lookup: CDR1 SGHDT, CDR2 YYEEEE. After removal of 0 bases from V and 7 bases from J, the junction contained 9 bases not matched to a gene. The CDR3 loop reads CASSLVWLAGFNEQFF. Here the CDR3 DNA reads TGTGCCAGCAGCTTGGTGTGGCTAGCGGGCTTTAATGAGCAGTTCTTC.